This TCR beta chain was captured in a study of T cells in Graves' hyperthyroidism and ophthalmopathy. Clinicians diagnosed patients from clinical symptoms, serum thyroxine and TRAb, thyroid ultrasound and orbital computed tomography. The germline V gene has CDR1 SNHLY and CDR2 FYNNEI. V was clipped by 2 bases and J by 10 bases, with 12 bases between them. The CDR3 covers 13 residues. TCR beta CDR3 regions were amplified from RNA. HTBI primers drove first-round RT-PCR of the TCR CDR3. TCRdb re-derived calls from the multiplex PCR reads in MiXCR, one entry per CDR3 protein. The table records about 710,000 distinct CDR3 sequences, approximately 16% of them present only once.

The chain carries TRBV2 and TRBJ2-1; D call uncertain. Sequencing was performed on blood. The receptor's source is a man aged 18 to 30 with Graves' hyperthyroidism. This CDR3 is CASSERHTSEQFF. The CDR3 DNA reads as TGTGCCAGCAGTGAAAGGCACACGTCAGAGCAGTTCTTC.